This T cell receptor (beta chain) was identified in a study of Graves' ophthalmopathy and Graves' hyperthyroidism. Across the whole study: Stable hyperthyroid donors showed no ophthalmopathy during 18 months follow-up. The study, taken as a whole, reports: Among expanded thyroid clonotypes above 0.001 frequency, most also occurred in blood.

This clonotype was picked up many times. No antigen is known for it. Hyperthyroidism patients, all newly diagnosed, had under 2 months' duration and ages of 18 to 65. RNA transcripts served as template for amplifying TCR beta CDR3 sequences. First-round RT-PCR used HTBI primers; second-round multiplex PCR followed. MiXCR, run by TCRdb on the multiplex PCR reads, gives a single entry per CDR3 protein. In the table there are around 1.1 million distinct CDR3 sequences, about 40% of which are singletons. The sequenced sample consisted of peripheral blood or thyroid tissue (not recorded which). This clonotype was obtained from an adult man with Graves' hyperthyroidism.

The CDR3 bases are TGTGCCAGCACAGGGACACAGAACACTGAAGCTTTCTTT. Protein sequence: CASTGTQNTEAFF. This chain links TRBV7-9 with TRBJ1-1, with D maybe TRBD1 (6 bases). CDR1 and CDR2 from the germline V gene are SEHNR and FQNEAQ (reference sequence). The V end was cut by 7 bases, the J end by 1 base, with 10 bases between. CDR3 length: 13 amino acids. Filled out from reference TRBV7-9 and TRBJ1-1, the complete variable domain reads DTGVSQNPRHKITKRGQNVTFRCDPISEHNRLYWYRQTLGQGPEFLTYFQNEAQLEKSRLLSDRFSAERPKGSFSTLEIQRTEQGDSAMYLCASTGTQNTEAFFGQGTRLTVV.